The 11 T cell receptor beta chains presented below share a single source sample, sequenced in a study of cytomegalovirus exposure and HLA in healthy donors. The PCR had 60 Vbeta and 13 Jbeta primers. Sequencing used immunoSEQ multiplex PCR; TCRdb keeps in-frame clones, though not all of them. The sample includes about 67,000 clones, 75% to 90% seen only once; the top ten take roughly 12%. The sequencing sample was made of PBMCs. Receptors were obtained from a woman aged 25-40 years in good health and CMV-seropositive.

The gene calls are TRBV5-1 and TRBJ2-5; possibly TRBD2 for D (7 bases). The CDR3 is 15 amino acids. The V and J ends lost 0 bases and 5 bases respectively, with 14 bases between them. CDR1 SGHRS and CDR2 YFSETQ come from the germline V gene. CDR3: CASSLGGGQAETQYF. The CDR3 region has the DNA TGCGCCAGCAGCTTGGGGGGGGGCCAAGCGGAGACCCAGTACTTC. Using reference TRBV5-1 and TRBJ2-5 for the parts outside the CDR3, the full variable domain is KAGVTQTPRYLIKTRGQQVTLSCSPISGHRSVSWYQQTPGQGLQFLFEYFSETQRNKGNFPGRFSGRQFSNSRSEMNVSTLELGDSALYLCASSLGGGQAETQYFGPGTRLLVL.

This clone was observed a single time. In DNA form, the CDR3 reads TGTGCCAGCAGTCTGACACCGAATACCTACGAGCAGTACTTC. As protein: CASSLTPNTYEQYF. The V call is TRBV27, the J call TRBJ2-7; D call uncertain. Germline CDR1 and CDR2: MNHEY and SMNVEV (reference sequence). CDR3 length: 14 residues. The V gene lost 5 bases and the J gene lost 2 bases, with 13 bases spanning the gap.

This chain links TRBV27 with TRBJ1-2; 10 nucleotides line up with TRBD1. CDR1 is MNHEY, CDR2 SMNVEV, per germline (reference sequence). CDR3 length equals 15 residues. With V trimmed by 2 bases and J by 4 bases, 4 bases remained unmatched. CDR3: CASSLRQGAGYGYTF. Here the CDR3 DNA reads TGTGCCAGCAGTTTAAGACAGGGGGCCGGCTATGGCTACACCTTC.

V gene TRBV7-9 combines with J gene TRBJ1-4; 11 nucleotides align to TRBD1. Germline V gives CDR1 SEHNR, CDR2 FQNEAQ (reference sequence). J lost 8 bases, V lost 8 bases, and 7 bases had no gene match. CDR3 size: 14 residues. CDR3 region: CASLRGTGGEKLFF. Written as DNA, the CDR3 is TGTGCCAGCCTCCGTGGGACAGGGGGGGAAAAACTGTTTTTT.

The rearrangement joins TRBV7-9 to TRBJ2-1; TRBD2 matches 16 bases. The CDR3 consists of 17 residues. V lost 5 bases, J lost 7 bases, and 8 bases stayed unmatched. From germline, CDR1 is SEHNR and CDR2 FQNEAQ (reference sequence). DNA of the CDR3: TGTGCCAGCAGCCCCGGGACTAGCGGGAGGGCCAGGAATGAGCAGTTCTTC. Protein product: CASSPGTSGRARNEQFF. Filled out from reference TRBV7-9 and TRBJ2-1, the complete variable domain reads DTGVSQNPRHKITKRGQNVTFRCDPISEHNRLYWYRQTLGQGPEFLTYFQNEAQLEKSRLLSDRFSAERPKGSFSTLEIQRTEQGDSAMYLCASSPGTSGRARNEQFFGPGTRLTVL.

V is TRBV5-1 and J is TRBJ2-4, with a weak D call TRBD1 (5 bases). Germline V CDR1 and CDR2: SGHRS, YFSETQ. This CDR3 is built from 16 residues. V was pared by 2 bases and J by 5 bases, with 17 bases between. The CDR3 DNA is TGCGCCAGCAGCTTCCAAGCTCAGGGTGGCGAAAACATTCAGTACTTC. The encoded protein is CASSFQAQGGENIQYF.

Points on this clone: Other DNA sequences from this sample encode an identical CDR3 as well. This chain connects TRBV28 to TRBJ1-1, with a weak D call TRBD1 (5 bases). Germline-derived CDR1 and CDR2 are MDHEN and SYDVKM. This CDR3 has 15 amino acids. V was clipped by 6 bases and J by 4 bases, with 18 bases between them. CDR3 amino acids: CASSSSQGTFTEAFF. CDR3 in DNA: TGTGCCAGCAGCTCATCCCAGGGCACCTTCACTGAAGCTTTCTTT.

The V call is TRBV30, the J call TRBJ2-2, with D perhaps matching TRBD2 (6 bases). The V end was cut by 3 bases, the J end by 3 bases, with 20 bases between. This CDR3 spans 17 amino acids. The germline V gene has CDR1 GTSNPN and CDR2 SVGIG (reference sequence). The CDR3 sequence: CAWRSYRVADHTGELFF. In nucleotides, the CDR3 is TGTGCCTGGAGATCGTACCGGGTAGCGGATCACACCGGGGAGCTGTTTTTT.

The V and J genes are TRBV19 and TRBJ1-3, with D perhaps matching TRBD1 (5 bases). There are 12 residues in the CDR3. Between the trimmed V and J ends, which lost 9 bases and 3 bases, there was a span of 9 bases. The germline V gene has CDR1 LNHDA and CDR2 SQIVND (reference sequence). The CDR3 DNA reads TGTGCCAGCGGGACTTATGGAAACACCATATATTTT. Amino acid sequence: CASGTYGNTIYF.

The chain couples TRBV2 to TRBJ2-7; D possibly corresponds to TRBD2 (6 bases). The germline V and J ends were trimmed by 4 bases and 0 bases, with 16 bases remaining between them. Germline V gene lookup returns CDR1 SNHLY and CDR2 FYNNEI. The CDR3 sequence is 16 residues long. The CDR3 is CASSGLGTLISYEQYF. Here the CDR3 DNA reads TGTGCCAGCAGTGGGTTAGGGACTCTTATCTCCTACGAGCAGTACTTC.

The chain links TRBV18 to TRBJ2-3; possible D gene TRBD1, 6 bases. V was clipped by 2 bases and J by 6 bases, with 12 bases between them. This CDR3 spans 14 amino acids. In germline, CDR1 is KGHSH, CDR2 LQKENI. The chain's CDR3 is CASSPTGSADTQYF. The CDR3 nucleotides are TGTGCCAGCTCACCAACAGGGTCGGCGGATACGCAGTATTTT. Full variable domain (outside the CDR3, taken from reference TRBV18 and TRBJ2-3): NAGVMQNPRHLVRRRGQEARLRCSPMKGHSHVYWYRQLPEEGLKFMVYLQKENIIDESGMPKERFSAEFPKEGPSILRIQQVVRGDSAAYFCASSPTGSADTQYFGPGTRLTVL.